The rows below give T cell receptor beta chains drawn from one sample of a study of OX40 agonist ivuxolimab in advanced cancers. The method was immunoSEQ multiplex PCR; TCRdb's version includes in-frame clones alone and lacks a portion of them. The sample consists of approximately 80,000 clones, about nine tenths of them appearing once. Sequencing used CD4+ or CD8+ T cells sorted from blood, obtained in a trial of the OX40 agonist ivuxolimab. Receptor source: an adult with an advanced solid tumor such as melanoma, head and neck, liver or kidney cancer. Both conserved end residues are part of each CDR3. Fields, in order: clone size, V gene, CDR3 protein. Size values are once, few and many counts, or a class for expanded clones, and some rows have none.

few TRBV27 CASSLSKGNAYEQYF
NA TRBV5-5 CASNVVGSGNTIYF
NA TRBV18 CASSPRPGQEETQYF
once TRBV29-1 CSVEGVQGSTNEKLFF
NA TRBV6-1 CASSPPGSSTYEQYF
NA TRBV4-2 CASSQGTGTREETQYF
NA TRBV27 CASSYNPGQGSYEQYF
once TRBV4-1 CASSWGFNTGELFF
once TRBV29-1 CSVETGGSSHDIQYF
NA TRBV6-6 CASSSYGTEGQPQHF
NA TRBV4-1 CASRGRAGDTDTQYF
NA TRBV18 CASSTSYEQYF
NA TRBV19 CASTRFGAEQETQYF
NA TRBV28 CASSLWRTGAGKSEAFF
once TRBV11-2 CASSHNTHGYTF
NA TRBV28 CASSDRTGAILPDTQYF
NA TRBV27 CASSIQGMVAHEQYF
NA TRBV27 CASSLSGGSEAFF
NA TRBV11-2 CASSLGDYGYTF
NA TRBV4-1 CASSQQPGQLSYEQYF
NA TRBV27 CASSAYVGQFLSGANVLTF
NA TRBV19 CASSTVGQTYQETQYF
NA TRBV5-1 CASSFQTGTDTEAFF
NA TRBV14 CASSRTLGTGNPQFF
once TRBV27 CASSWYGASGGGELFF
NA TRBV2 CASRQDRGPTEAFF
once TRBV5-6 CASSFDVNSGNTIYF
few TRBV19 CASTENTEAFF
NA TRBV28 CASRPTGGWNQPQHF
NA TRBV5-1 CASSRDRGHEQYF
NA TRBV2 CASSSGLAVGLGEQYF
NA TRBV11-3 CASSFSGSTDTQYF
NA TRBV28 CASSTGTLRGTQYF
NA TRBV7-9 CASTIGGINTGELFF
few TRBV19 CASNKGASGRAEAQYF
once TRBV19 CASSSVSRGEQFF
once TRBV5-1 CASSLEQGAWETQYF